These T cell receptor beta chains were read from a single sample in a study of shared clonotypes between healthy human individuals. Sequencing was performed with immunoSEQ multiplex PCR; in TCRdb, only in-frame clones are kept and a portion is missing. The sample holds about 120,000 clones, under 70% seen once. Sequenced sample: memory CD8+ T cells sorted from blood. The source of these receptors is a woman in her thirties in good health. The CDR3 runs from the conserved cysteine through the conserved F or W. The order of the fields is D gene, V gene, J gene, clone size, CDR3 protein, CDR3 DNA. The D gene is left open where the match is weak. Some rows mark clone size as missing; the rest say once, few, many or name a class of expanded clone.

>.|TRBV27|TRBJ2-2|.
CASSLRAGELFF
TGTGCCAGTAGTTTAAGGGCCGGGGAGCTGTTTTTT
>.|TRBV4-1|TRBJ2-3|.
CASSQGGLVLDTQYF
TGCGCCAGCAGCCAAGGGGGGCTAGTTTTGGATACGCAGTATTTT
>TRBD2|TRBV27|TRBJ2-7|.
CASRLSGSFIHEQYF
TGTGCCAGCAGACTTAGCGGGAGTTTCATCCACGAGCAGTACTTC
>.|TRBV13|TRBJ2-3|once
CASSLESQVTDTQYF
TGTGCCAGCAGCTTAGAATCGCAGGTCACAGATACGCAGTATTTT
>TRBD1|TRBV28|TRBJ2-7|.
CASRPGTGFSYEQYF
TGTGCCAGCAGACCCGGGACAGGGTTCTCCTACGAGCAGTACTTC
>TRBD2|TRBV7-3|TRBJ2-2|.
CASTELAGAGELFF
TGTGCCAGCACCGAACTAGCGGGAGCCGGGGAGCTGTTTTTT
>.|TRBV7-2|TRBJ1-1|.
CASSLGTAAFF
TGTGCCAGCAGCTTAGGGACGGCAGCTTTCTTT
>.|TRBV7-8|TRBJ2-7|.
CASSPLGKLYEQYF
TGTGCCAGCAGCCCGTTGGGGAAACTCTACGAGCAGTACTTC
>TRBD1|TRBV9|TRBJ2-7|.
CASSGTGDFGGSYEQYF
TGTGCCAGCAGCGGGACAGGGGATTTTGGGGGGTCCTACGAGCAGTACTTC
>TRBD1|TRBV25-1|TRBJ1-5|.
CASSEGTGGHQPQHF
TGTGCCAGCAGTGAAGGGACAGGGGGCCATCAGCCCCAGCATTTT
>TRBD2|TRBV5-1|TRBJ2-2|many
CASLATSGGTGELFF
TGCGCCAGCCTCGCGACTAGCGGGGGGACCGGGGAGCTGTTTTTT
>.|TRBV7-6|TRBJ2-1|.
CASSLAPREASMNEQFF
TGTGCCAGCAGCTTAGCCCCACGAGAGGCTAGCATGAATGAGCAGTTCTTC
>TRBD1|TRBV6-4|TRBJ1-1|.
CASSDTGTVSEAFF
TGTGCCAGCAGTGACACCGGGACAGTAAGTGAAGCTTTCTTT
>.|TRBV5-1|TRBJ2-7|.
CASSLPSYEQYF
TGCGCCAGCAGCTTGCCCAGCTACGAGCAGTACTTC
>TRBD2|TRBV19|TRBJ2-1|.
CASSIGLAGVFF
TGTGCCAGTAGTATCGGACTAGCGGGAGTGTTCTTC
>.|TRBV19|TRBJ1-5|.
CASSMWTGGDQPQHF
TGTGCCAGTAGTATGTGGACGGGGGGGGATCAGCCCCAGCATTTT
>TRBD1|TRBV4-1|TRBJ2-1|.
CASSPGRHRGRSYNEQFF
TGCGCCAGCAGCCCAGGACGCCACAGGGGCCGGTCCTACAATGAGCAGTTCTTC
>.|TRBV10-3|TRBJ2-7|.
CAISADTAYEQYF
TGTGCCATCAGCGCAGACACGGCCTACGAGCAGTACTTC
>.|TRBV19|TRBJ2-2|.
CASRGGIANTGELFF
TGTGCCAGTAGAGGGGGGATAGCGAACACCGGGGAGCTGTTTTTT
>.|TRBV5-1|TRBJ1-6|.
CASSLDAGDNSPLHF
TGCGCCAGCAGCTTGGATGCAGGGGATAATTCACCCCTCCACTTT
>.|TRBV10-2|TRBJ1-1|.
CASSPANTEAFF
TGCGCCAGCAGCCCGGCGAACACTGAAGCTTTCTTT
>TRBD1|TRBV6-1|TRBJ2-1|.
CASSDRGDSGEQFF
TGTGCCAGCAGCGACAGGGGAGATTCCGGTGAGCAGTTCTTC
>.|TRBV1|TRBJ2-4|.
CTSSQDSQTLGTSGRVAKNIQYF
TGCACCAGCAGCCAAGATAGTCAAACCCTAGGGACTAGCGGGAGGGTAGCCAAAAACATTCAGTACTTC
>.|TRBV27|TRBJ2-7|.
CASRSDSRYEQYF
TGTGCCAGCAGATCCGACAGCCGATACGAGCAGTACTTC
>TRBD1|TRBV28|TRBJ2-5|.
CASRWTGTGETQYF
TGTGCCAGCAGGTGGACAGGGACGGGGGAGACCCAGTACTTC
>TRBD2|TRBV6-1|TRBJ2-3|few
CASSEVGGGADTQYF
TGTGCCAGCAGTGAAGTAGGTGGGGGGGCAGATACGCAGTATTTT
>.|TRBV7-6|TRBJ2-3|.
CASSTAPGAPDTQYF
TGTGCCAGCAGCACAGCCCCGGGGGCCCCGGATACGCAGTATTTT
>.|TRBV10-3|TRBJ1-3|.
CAISGVVSGNTIYF
TGTGCCATCAGTGGGGTAGTCTCTGGAAACACCATATATTTT
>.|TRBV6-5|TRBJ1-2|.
CASSYSTHWHYGYTF
TGTGCCAGCAGTTATTCAACGCATTGGCACTATGGCTACACCTTC
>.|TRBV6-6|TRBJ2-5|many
CASSSGLLGEQYF
TGTGCCAGCAGTTCCGGACTTCTCGGGGAGCAGTACTTC
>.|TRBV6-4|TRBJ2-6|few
CASSQQDSSGANVLTF
TGTGCCAGCAGTCAACAGGATAGCTCTGGGGCCAACGTCCTGACTTTC
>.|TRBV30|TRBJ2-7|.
CAWSEGQPLALHEQYF
TGTGCCTGGAGTGAAGGGCAGCCCCTAGCGCTCCACGAGCAGTACTTC
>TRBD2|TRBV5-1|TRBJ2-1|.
CASSSRTSGPLGEQFF
TGCGCCAGCAGCTCGAGGACTAGCGGGCCCCTAGGGGAGCAGTTCTTC
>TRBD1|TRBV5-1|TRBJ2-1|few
CASSKGQAYNEQFF
TGCGCCAGCAGCAAGGGACAGGCCTACAATGAGCAGTTCTTC
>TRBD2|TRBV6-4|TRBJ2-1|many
CASSVGTSNEQFF
TGTGCCAGCAGTGTGGGGACTAGCAATGAGCAGTTCTTC
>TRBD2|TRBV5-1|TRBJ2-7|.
CASSSTTSGITPYEQYF
TGCGCCAGCAGCTCGACGACTAGCGGGATAACTCCCTACGAGCAGTACTTC
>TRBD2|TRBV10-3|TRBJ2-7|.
CAISELGRRDYEQYF
TGTGCCATCAGTGAGCTCGGGAGGAGGGATTACGAGCAGTACTTC
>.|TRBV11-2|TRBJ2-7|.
CASSLYLLYEQYF
TGTGCCAGCAGCTTATATCTACTTTACGAGCAGTACTTC
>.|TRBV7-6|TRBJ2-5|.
CASSDPRVVGQETQYF
TGTGCCAGCAGTGACCCCAGGGTGGTGGGACAAGAGACCCAGTACTTC
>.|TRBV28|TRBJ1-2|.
CASRPLGGKRYGYTF
TGTGCCAGCAGGCCTCTGGGAGGGAAGCGCTATGGCTACACCTTC
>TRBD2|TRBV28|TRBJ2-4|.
CASSLLAGGPDGNIQYF
TGTGCCAGCAGTTTATTAGCGGGAGGGCCCGACGGGAACATTCAGTACTTC
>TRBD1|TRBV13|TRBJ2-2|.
CASSWTGPGELFF
TGTGCCAGCAGCTGGACAGGGCCCGGGGAGCTGTTTTTT
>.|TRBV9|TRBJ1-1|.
CASSPPPGMNTEAFF
TGTGCCAGCAGCCCACCCCCGGGAATGAACACTGAAGCTTTCTTT
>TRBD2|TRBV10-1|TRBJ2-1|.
CASSRGVSYNEQFF
TGCGCCAGCAGCCGGGGGGTCTCCTACAATGAGCAGTTCTTC
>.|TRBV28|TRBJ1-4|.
CASSPETLQVINEKLFF
TGTGCCAGCAGTCCGGAAACCTTACAGGTGATTAATGAAAAACTGTTTTTT
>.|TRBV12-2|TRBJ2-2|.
CASRWEPSGGLFF
TGTGCAAGTCGCTGGGAACCCTCCGGCGGGCTGTTTTTT
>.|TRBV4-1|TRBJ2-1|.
CASRDPSGTEQFF
TGCGCCAGCAGAGACCCATCCGGGACTGAGCAGTTCTTC
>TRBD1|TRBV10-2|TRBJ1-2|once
CASGDSENYGYTF
TGCGCCAGCGGGGACAGTGAGAACTATGGCTACACCTTC
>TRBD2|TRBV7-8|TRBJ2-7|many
CASSLGTSGSGYEQYF
TGTGCCAGCAGCTTAGGTACTAGCGGGAGTGGGTACGAGCAGTACTTC
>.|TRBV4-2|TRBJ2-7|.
CASSQEFRYEQYF
TGTGCCAGCAGCCAAGAATTCAGGTACGAGCAGTACTTC
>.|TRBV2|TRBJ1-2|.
CASSEALGDGYTF
TGTGCCAGCAGTGAAGCGCTGGGCGATGGCTACACCTTC
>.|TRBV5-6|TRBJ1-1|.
CASSFQGTEAFF
TGTGCCAGCAGCTTTCAGGGGACTGAAGCTTTCTTT
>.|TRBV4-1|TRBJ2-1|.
CASSQGTVSNNEQFF
TGCGCCAGCAGCCAAGGGACAGTGTCCAACAATGAGCAGTTCTTC
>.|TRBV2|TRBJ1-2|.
CASSERQVYGYTF
TGTGCCAGCAGTGAAAGGCAGGTCTATGGCTACACCTTC
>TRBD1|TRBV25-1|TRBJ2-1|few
CASSEFQGVRYNEQFF
TGTGCCAGCAGTGAATTTCAGGGGGTCCGGTACAATGAGCAGTTCTTC